The rows below give T cell receptor beta chains drawn from one sample of a study of T cell responses to AZD1222 COVID-19 vaccine. Clones were sequenced by immunoSEQ multiplex PCR, and TCRdb holds only the in-frame ones, with some missing. The table lists over 100,000 clones, approximately 91% of them singletons. Specimen: peripheral blood, collected on day 0 of AZD1222 vaccination. The receptors here all came from an adult in good health. Both conserved end residues are part of each CDR3. D genes are given only for firm matches. Only some rows state a clone size, as once, few, many or a class for expanded clones.

.	TRBV18	.	TRBJ1-1	CASSPSAANTEAFF	TGTGCCAGCTCACCCAGCGCGGCGAACACTGAAGCTTTCTTT
.	TRBV27	.	TRBJ2-2	CASSLSWTLTGELFF	TGTGCCAGCAGTTTATCCTGGACACTAACCGGGGAGCTGTTTTTT
.	TRBV5-4	.	TRBJ1-1	CASSKSGQWNTEAFF	TGTGCCAGCAGCAAGAGCGGACAGTGGAACACTGAAGCTTTCTTT
.	TRBV4-2	.	TRBJ2-3	CASSVASVTTDTQYF	TGTGCCAGCAGCGTCGCTAGCGTAACCACAGATACGCAGTATTTT
once	TRBV11-2	.	TRBJ1-2	CASTPPPSMGGVYYGYTF	TGTGCCAGCACTCCCCCCCCCTCTATGGGGGGTGTGTACTATGGCTACACCTTC
.	TRBV5-1	TRBD1	TRBJ2-1	CASSLGEGAGREQFF	TGCGCCAGCAGCTTGGGTGAGGGGGCAGGTCGTGAGCAGTTCTTC
once	TRBV5-1	.	TRBJ1-4	CASSLLGFATNEKLFF	TGCGCCAGCAGCTTGTTAGGGTTTGCAACTAATGAAAAACTGTTTTTT
once	TRBV29-1	.	TRBJ1-2	CSVGGGFGYTF	TGCAGCGTTGGTGGGGGTTTTGGCTACACCTTC
once	TRBV11-2	.	TRBJ2-3	CASSSYLTSTDTQYF	TGTGCCAGCAGCTCCTACCTTACTAGCACAGATACGCAGTATTTT
once	TRBV2	TRBD2	TRBJ2-5	CASSGGIAGAGETQYF	TGTGCCAGCAGTGGCGGGATAGCGGGGGCGGGGGAGACCCAGTACTTC
few	TRBV4-2	TRBD1	TRBJ2-2	CASTGQGNTGELFF	TGTGCCAGCACCGGACAGGGGAACACCGGGGAGCTGTTTTTT
.	TRBV5-1	.	TRBJ1-5	CASSLGDGNQPQHF	TGCGCCAGCAGCTTGGGGGACGGCAATCAGCCCCAGCATTTT
.	TRBV20-1	TRBD2	TRBJ2-7	CSAGGVYEQYF	TGCAGTGCTGGGGGGGTTTACGAGCAGTACTTC
.	TRBV5-1	TRBD1	TRBJ1-6	CASSLTGWDRDGNSPLHF	TGCGCCAGCAGCTTGACGGGATGGGACAGGGATGGCAATTCACCCCTCCACTTT
.	TRBV19	TRBD1	TRBJ1-1	CASRDRRNTEAFF	TGTGCCAGTAGGGACAGGCGGAACACTGAAGCTTTCTTT
.	TRBV6-1	.	TRBJ1-4	CASSDRGRGNEKLFF	TGTGCCAGCAGTGATAGGGGCAGGGGTAATGAAAAACTGTTTTTT
.	TRBV10-1	.	TRBJ2-1	CASSGAGGQGYNEQFF	TGCGCCAGCAGTGGGGCTGGTGGGCAGGGATACAATGAGCAGTTCTTC
.	TRBV30	TRBD1	TRBJ1-3	CAWSLWGQVAGNTIYF	TGTGCCTGGAGCCTCTGGGGACAGGTCGCGGGAAACACCATATATTTT
.	TRBV7-2	.	TRBJ1-2	CASSLVFPGLFDGYTF	TGTGCCAGCAGCTTAGTTTTCCCCGGGTTGTTTGATGGCTACACCTTC
.	TRBV18	TRBD2	TRBJ2-7	CASSPPLLAAPYEQYF	TGTGCCAGCTCACCCCCCCTACTAGCGGCGCCCTACGAGCAGTACTTC
.	TRBV12-3/TRBV12-4	.	TRBJ2-5	CASSFSQQETQYF	TGTGCCAGCAGTTTTTCACAGCAAGAGACCCAGTACTTC
.	TRBV6-5	TRBD1	TRBJ1-4	CASRGQATNEKLFF	TGTGCCAGCAGGGGACAGGCAACTAATGAAAAACTGTTTTTT
.	TRBV27	.	TRBJ1-4	CASTPQGSGTYEKLFF	TGTGCCAGCACTCCCCAGGGGTCGGGAACTTATGAAAAACTGTTTTTT
.	TRBV6-6	.	TRBJ1-5	CASRGGADSNQPQHF	TGTGCCAGCAGGGGAGGGGCGGATAGCAATCAGCCCCAGCATTTT
.	TRBV9	TRBD1	TRBJ2-7	CASSLGTGGEYEQYF	TGTGCCAGCAGCCTCGGGACAGGGGGAGAGTACGAGCAGTACTTC
few	TRBV7-9	.	TRBJ1-1	CASSPSGGTEAFF	TGTGCCAGCAGCCCCTCGGGAGGCACTGAAGCTTTCTTT
.	TRBV15	TRBD2	TRBJ2-3	CATSRGLAGEVGGTDTQYF	TGTGCCACCAGCAGAGGACTAGCGGGGGAGGTAGGAGGGACAGATACGCAGTATTTT
.	TRBV18	.	TRBJ1-6	CASSPIQTDYNSPLHF	TGTGCCAGCTCACCAATACAGACTGACTATAATTCACCCCTCCACTTT
.	TRBV20-1	TRBD2	TRBJ2-7	CSASGVNEQYF	TGCAGTGCCAGCGGGGTGAACGAGCAGTACTTC
.	TRBV12-2	.	TRBJ2-7	CASRLEAPDRGSYEQYF	TGTGCAAGTCGCTTAGAGGCCCCGGACAGGGGGTCCTACGAGCAGTACTTC
few	TRBV5-6	.	TRBJ2-1	CASSLGAGGGDNEQFF	TGTGCCAGCAGCTTGGGGGCAGGGGGAGGTGACAATGAGCAGTTCTTC
.	TRBV19	.	TRBJ2-7	CASSTDRVGVAYEQYF	TGTGCCAGTAGTACCGACAGAGTTGGGGTCGCCTACGAGCAGTACTTC
.	TRBV29-1	TRBD1	TRBJ2-2	CSGRTGVETGELFF	TGCAGCGGCCGCACAGGGGTAGAAACCGGGGAGCTGTTTTTT
.	TRBV30	.	TRBJ1-2	CAWSEAGNYGYTF	TGTGCCTGGAGTGAAGCAGGGAACTATGGCTACACCTTC
.	TRBV18	TRBD1	TRBJ1-4	CASSPRQGTNEKLFF	TGTGCCAGCTCACCTCGACAGGGAACTAATGAAAAACTGTTTTTT
.	TRBV30	.	TRBJ1-1	CAWGTGFTEAFF	TGTGCCTGGGGTACAGGGTTTACTGAAGCTTTCTTT
.	TRBV18	.	TRBJ1-2	CASSPRGPEYGYTF	TGTGCCAGCTCCCCCCGGGGGCCCGAATATGGCTACACCTTC
.	TRBV6-5	TRBD1	TRBJ2-3	CASSYSKGQGGDTQYF	TGTGCCAGCAGTTACTCGAAGGGACAGGGTGGAGATACGCAGTATTTT
.	TRBV5-1	TRBD1	TRBJ2-5	CASSMGGTGGVEIQYF	TGCGCCAGCAGCATGGGTGGGACAGGGGGCGTCGAGATCCAGTACTTC
.	TRBV24-1	.	TRBJ1-2	CATSGRAGDGYTF	TGTGCCACCAGTGGGAGGGCAGGCGATGGCTACACCTTC
.	TRBV7-2	TRBD1	TRBJ1-6	CASSLASRGTGNSPLHF	TGTGCCAGCAGCTTAGCGTCAAGGGGGACAGGGAATTCACCCCTCCACTTT
.	TRBV4-3	TRBD1	TRBJ1-4	CASSQGPGQGNEKLFF	TGCGCCAGCAGCCAGGGGCCGGGACAGGGAAATGAAAAACTGTTTTTT
.	TRBV18	.	TRBJ1-1	CASSPVDGPTEAFF	TGTGCCAGCTCACCGGTTGACGGACCGACTGAAGCTTTCTTT
.	TRBV3-1/TRBV3-2	TRBD1	TRBJ1-6	CASSQESNRGNSPLHF	TGTGCCAGCAGCCAAGAGAGTAACAGGGGAAATTCACCCCTCCACTTT
once	TRBV5-4	TRBD1	TRBJ2-3	CASSSRKRSGQGTDTQYF	TGTGCCAGCAGCTCCCGAAAGCGGTCGGGACAGGGCACAGATACGCAGTATTTT
.	TRBV27	.	TRBJ1-2	CASSQNTAYYGYTF	TGTGCCAGCAGCCAAAATACGGCTTACTATGGCTACACCTTC
.	TRBV7-8	TRBD1	TRBJ1-2	CASSRTGGYGYTF	TGTGCCAGCAGCCGAACAGGGGGCTATGGCTACACCTTC
.	TRBV7-9	.	TRBJ1-1	CASSRDNEAFF	TGTGCCAGCAGTCGGGACAATGAAGCTTTCTTT
.	TRBV19	.	TRBJ1-2	CASSIGGQVGNYGYTF	TGTGCCAGTAGTATAGGTGGGCAGGTCGGGAACTATGGCTACACCTTC
.	TRBV6-5	.	TRBJ1-1	CASSLWKGSNTEAFF	TGTGCCAGCAGTCTCTGGAAGGGCTCGAACACTGAAGCTTTCTTT
.	TRBV5-1	.	TRBJ2-3	CASNPLGGRTDTQYF	TGCGCCAGCAATCCCCTCGGGGGGCGGACAGATACGCAGTATTTT
once	TRBV11-1	.	TRBJ2-7	CASSSVAGTLTYEQYF	TGTGCCAGCAGCTCAGTCGCGGGGACGCTAACCTACGAGCAGTACTTC
once	TRBV3-1/TRBV3-2	TRBD2	TRBJ2-1	CASSQGSGTNNEQFF	TGTGCCAGCAGCCAAGGGAGCGGGACCAACAATGAGCAGTTCTTC
once	TRBV5-1	TRBD2	TRBJ2-7	CASSPALAGVYEQYF	TGCGCCAGCAGCCCCGCGCTAGCGGGGGTATACGAGCAGTACTTC